Listed here are 17 T cell receptor beta chains from one sample, sequenced in a study of beta chain features in type 1 diabetes. Reverse transcription of all isolated RNA meant that expressed TCRB transcripts were sequenced. Measured with immunoSEQ multiplex PCR; TCRdb has only the in-frame clones, and not every one. Of approximately 40,000 clones listed, 50% are singletons. The material sequenced was stem cell memory CD4+ T cells from blood. These receptors were collected from a woman aged 25 to 39 in good health.

The CDR3 nucleotides are TGTGCCTGGAGTGTAACAGGCCCGGAAAAACTGTTTTTT. This encodes CAWSVTGPEKLFF. The chain has TRBV30 and TRBJ1-4; possibly TRBD1 for D (5 bases). Germline-derived CDR1 and CDR2 are GTSNPN and SVGIG (reference sequence). Trimming removed 0 bases at V and 8 bases at J, with 10 bases between. The CDR3 has 13 amino acids.

This clone has more than one count but fewer than ten. The V gene is TRBV6-6, the J gene TRBJ1-1; 10 positions agree with TRBD1. CDR1 and CDR2 (germline): MNHNY, SVGAGI (reference sequence). Unmatched junction bases numbered 6, after V lost 5 bases and J lost 3 bases. The CDR3 is 15 residues long. CDR3 DNA sequence: TGTGCCAGCAGTCCCGGGACAGGGGCTGACACTGAAGCTTTCTTT. It is translated as CASSPGTGADTEAFF.

V usage is TRBV14 and J usage is TRBJ2-1; no clear D. The ends were cut back, 1 base at V and 0 bases at J, with 10 bases in the middle. Per the germline V gene, CDR1 is SGHDN and CDR2 is FVKESK. The CDR3 length is 16 residues. CDR3 in DNA: TGTGCCAGCAGCCAAGCCCTAATGAGCTCCTACAATGAGCAGTTCTTC. Its translation is CASSQALMSSYNEQFF.

This clone was counted only a few times. This chain connects TRBV7-9 to TRBJ2-7; 14 positions agree with TRBD2. This CDR3 is built from 15 residues. Per germline, CDR1 SEHNR and CDR2 FQNEAQ (reference sequence). The V segment lost 5 bases and the J segment 6 bases; nucleotides outside the gene matches: 6. The CDR3 nucleotides read TGTGCCAGCAGCGATCGGACTAGCGGGAGGTCCGAGCAGTACTTC. This encodes CASSDRTSGRSEQYF. Supplemented by reference TRBV7-9 and TRBJ2-7, the full variable domain reads DTGVSQNPRHKITKRGQNVTFRCDPISEHNRLYWYRQTLGQGPEFLTYFQNEAQLEKSRLLSDRFSAERPKGSFSTLEIQRTEQGDSAMYLCASSDRTSGRSEQYFGPGTRLTVT.

The chain joins TRBV11-1 to TRBJ2-7, with 7 bases that match TRBD1. The CDR3 contains 15 residues. V was pared by 2 bases and J by 2 bases, with 6 bases of the junction left unmatched. Germline CDR1 SGHAT, CDR2 FQDESV (reference sequence). The CDR3 DNA reads as TGTGCCAGCAGCTTATTAACAGGGGTAGCCTACGAGCAGTACTTC. It encodes CASSLLTGVAYEQYF.

The chain couples TRBV19 to TRBJ2-1, with D possibly matching TRBD2 (6 bases). V was pared by 6 bases and J by 5 bases, with 17 bases between. Germline V CDR1 and CDR2: LNHDA, SQIVND (reference sequence). The CDR3 length is 15 residues. The CDR3 DNA follows: TGTGCCAGTAGGGACCTAGCGAAGCCGAACAATGAGCAGTTCTTC. Its translation is CASRDLAKPNNEQFF.

The V and J genes are TRBV14 and TRBJ2-1; 8 nucleotides align to TRBD2. V gave up 4 bases and J gave up 5 bases; unmatched junction bases: 7. This CDR3 is 15 amino acids long. CDR1 SGHDN and CDR2 FVKESK come from the germline V gene. In DNA, the CDR3 is TGTGCCAGCAGCCCTACTAGCGGAGTAAACAATGAGCAGTTCTTC. It specifies CASSPTSGVNNEQFF.

This clone was seen a handful of times. This chain connects TRBV6-1 to TRBJ1-4, with D possibly TRBD1 on 6 matching bases. Trimming removed 5 bases at V and 5 bases at J, with 12 bases between. CDR1 and CDR2 from the germline V gene are MNHNS and SASEGT. This CDR3 is built from 14 residues. CDR3 DNA: TGTGCCAGCAGTCTCCCAGGACAGAATGAAAAACTGTTTTTT. Translated: CASSLPGQNEKLFF.

This chain links TRBV30 with TRBJ2-1; tentatively, D is TRBD2 (5 bases). Deletions cut 5 bases from V and 2 bases from J, with 13 bases between. The CDR3 has 14 amino acids. CDR1 and CDR2 from the germline V gene are GTSNPN and SVGIG (reference sequence). CDR3 DNA: TGTGCCTGGCACGAAGGGAGTCCCTACAATGAGCAGTTCTTC. Translation: CAWHEGSPYNEQFF.

This clone was recorded a few times. The chain couples TRBV30 to TRBJ2-1; TRBD2 agrees at 8 bases. Germline V gene sequence: CDR1 GTSNPN, CDR2 SVGIG (reference sequence). CDR3 length equals 14 residues. V shed 8 bases and J 6 bases; nucleotides not matched to a gene: 12. The chain's CDR3 is CARGQTGGPNEQFF. DNA for the CDR3: TGTGCCCGCGGTCAAACGGGAGGGCCCAATGAGCAGTTCTTC.

J is TRBJ2-2 and V is TRBV18; 12 bases fit TRBD1. The junction had 7 bases not matched to a gene; V was cut back by 6 bases and J by 5 bases. CDR1 KGHSH and CDR2 LQKENI come from the germline V gene. CDR3 length: 16 amino acids. CDR3: CASSTGTGGVTGELFF. CDR3 nucleotide sequence: TGTGCCAGCTCTACCGGGACAGGGGGCGTAACCGGGGAGCTGTTTTTT.

This clone occurred a few times. V usage is TRBV5-1 and J usage is TRBJ1-1; D remains ambiguous. CDR3 length equals 15 residues. The V end lost 0 bases, the J end lost 0 bases, and 9 bases lay between the germline ends. Per germline, CDR1 SGHRS and CDR2 YFSETQ. The CDR3 DNA reads as TGCGCCAGCAGCTTGGCCGGGATAATGAACACTGAAGCTTTCTTT. Translated: CASSLAGIMNTEAFF.

The CDR3, as DNA: TGTGCCAGCAGCCTAGGGGGGACTAGCGGATACTACAATGAGCAGTTCTTC. Translation: CASSLGGTSGYYNEQFF. This chain joins TRBV7-2 and TRBJ2-1; 11 nucleotides match TRBD2. The CDR3 extends over 17 amino acids. V gave up 5 bases and J gave up 3 bases; unmatched junction bases: 9. Germline V gene lookup returns CDR1 SGHTA and CDR2 FQGNSA.

V is TRBV7-2 and J is TRBJ2-1, with D unclear. V was pared by 3 bases and J by 7 bases, with 4 bases between. The CDR3 loop spans 11 amino acids. The germline V gene has CDR1 SGHTA and CDR2 FQGNSA. CDR3 loop: CASSFLNEQFF. CDR3 DNA sequence: TGTGCCAGCAGCTTTCTGAATGAGCAGTTCTTC.

The rearrangement links TRBV15 to TRBJ1-4; TRBD1 matches 10 bases. The germline V gene encodes CDR1 LNHNV and CDR2 YYDKDF (reference sequence). V was pared by 5 bases and J by 4 bases, with 1 base of the junction left unmatched. This CDR3 spans 14 amino acids. The CDR3 nucleotides are TGTGCCACCAGCCGGGACAGGGGTAATGAAAAACTGTTTTTT. Translation: CATSRDRGNEKLFF.

The genes are TRBV7-2 and TRBJ1-1; no definite D call. The CDR3 runs 12 residues. Germline CDR1 and CDR2: SGHTA and FQGNSA. V shed 5 bases and J shed 8 bases, with 12 bases lying between them. The CDR3 DNA sequence: TGTGCCAGCAGCCCCTCGCGTTCCGAAGCTTTCTTT. Protein sequence: CASSPSRSEAFF.

This chain uses TRBV29-1 with TRBJ2-1; D may be TRBD1 (6 bases). V was trimmed by 8 bases and J by 0 bases, leaving 11 bases between them. The germline V gene encodes CDR1 SQVTM and CDR2 ANQGSEA. The CDR3 contains 13 residues. The CDR3 DNA reads TGCAGCACCCCAGGGGTCTCCTACAATGAGCAGTTCTTC. Its translation: CSTPGVSYNEQFF.